Presented here are 21 T cell receptor beta chains from one specimen sequenced in a study of CD8+ T cells in alopecia areata. Treatment specified: oral pan-JAK inhibitor, 5-10 mg twice daily. cDNA reverse transcribed from extracted RNA served as the sequencing template. Libraries were prepared by immunoSEQ multiplex PCR; TCRdb keeps only in-frame clonotypes and omits some of them. The sample shows around 150,000 clones, around three fifths of them seen only once. Sequences were derived from CD4+ T cells sorted from blood, sampled at week 24, from a patient treated with tofacitinib. These receptor sequences come from a human donor with alopecia areata.

The gene calls are TRBV11-2 and TRBJ1-2; 9 bases line up with TRBD1. The germline gives CDR1 SGHAT, CDR2 FQNNGV. V shed 5 bases, J shed 7 bases, and the junction held 2 bases outside the gene matches. The CDR3 has 12 residues. CDR3 sequence reads: CASSGQGFGYTF. CDR3 sequence (DNA): TGTGCCAGCAGCGGACAGGGGTTTGGCTACACCTTC.

This clone showed up just a few times. This chain connects TRBV19 to TRBJ2-5; D possibly matches TRBD1 or TRBD2 (5 bases each). CDR3 length: 15 amino acids. V was trimmed by 3 bases and J by 2 bases, leaving 13 bases between them. Germline loops: CDR1 LNHDA, CDR2 SQIVND (reference sequence). CDR3 sequence: CASSMERGRQETQYF. Here the CDR3 DNA reads TGTGCCAGTAGTATGGAGAGGGGTCGGCAAGAGACCCAGTACTTC.

The rearrangement joins TRBV18 to TRBJ2-7; 8 bases align to TRBD1. After removal of 4 bases from V and 5 bases from J, the junction contained 7 bases not matched to a gene. CDR1 is KGHSH, CDR2 LQKENI, per germline. There are 14 residues in the CDR3. The chain's CDR3 is CASSLGAGGNEQYF. In nucleotides, the CDR3 is TGTGCCAGCTCACTCGGGGCAGGGGGCAACGAGCAGTACTTC.

This clone was seen only a few times. The chain is built from TRBV30 and TRBJ1-2, with D perhaps matching TRBD1 (5 bases). CDR1 GTSNPN and CDR2 SVGIG come from the germline V gene (reference sequence). The V end lost 2 bases, the J end lost 1 base, and 8 bases lay between the germline ends. This CDR3 contains 13 residues. CDR3 coding DNA: TGTGCCTGGAGTCTGGGGCTTAACTATGGCTACACCTTC. It specifies CAWSLGLNYGYTF.

This chain links TRBV25-1 with TRBJ1-1; D not certain. The V and J ends lost 4 bases and 3 bases respectively, with 9 bases between them. The CDR3 spans 13 residues. Germline V gene data show CDR1 as MGHDK and CDR2 as SYGVNS. The CDR3 protein is CASSGNWDTEAFF. Written as DNA, the CDR3 is TGTGCCAGCAGTGGCAATTGGGACACTGAAGCTTTCTTT.

The DNA of the CDR3 is TGCGCCAGCAGCTCCGTCGGTGGGGAAACCTACGAGCAGTACTTC. It translates to CASSSVGGETYEQYF. V gene TRBV5-1 combines with J gene TRBJ2-7; D gene ambiguous. Germline lookup yields CDR1 SGHRS and CDR2 YFSETQ. CDR3 length: 15 residues. Trimming took 3 bases from V and 2 from J, leaving 15 bases between them.

This chain connects TRBV7-6 to TRBJ2-7; 10 bases match TRBD1. The CDR3 covers 15 residues. The germline V gene has CDR1 SGHVS and CDR2 FNYEAQ. V trimming: 3 bases; J trimming: 5 bases; junction bases outside the gene matches: 7. For the CDR3, the DNA is TGTGCCAGCAGCTTGGTAGGACAGGGGGGCGACGAGCAGTACTTC. Its translation is CASSLVGQGGDEQYF.

Within the sample, this clone is medium-sized. The rearrangement joins TRBV5-1 to TRBJ2-7; TRBD2 agrees at 9 bases. CDR3 size: 15 residues. The V gene end was trimmed by 0 bases and the J gene end by 5 bases; junction bases not matched to a gene: 6. In germline, CDR1 is SGHRS, CDR2 YFSETQ. In DNA, the CDR3 is TGCGCCAGCAGCTTGGATGGGCGGACTAGCGACGAGCAGTACTTC. It yields the protein CASSLDGRTSDEQYF.

There are a few counts of this clone. The chain has TRBV5-1 and TRBJ2-3; the D gene is possibly TRBD2 (7 bases). Trimming took 5 bases from V and 1 from J, leaving 17 bases between them. There are 16 residues in the CDR3. Germline V gene sequence: CDR1 SGHRS, CDR2 YFSETQ. CDR3: CASSSVGGGRTDTQYF. The CDR3 bases are TGCGCCAGCAGTTCCGTTGGGGGGGGCCGCACAGATACGCAGTATTTT.

This clone has a handful of counts. The V gene is TRBV7-9, the J gene TRBJ1-2, with D hard to call. Germline-derived CDR1 and CDR2 are SEHNR and FQNEAQ (reference sequence). V was shortened by 1 base and J by 10 bases, with 10 bases between the two germline ends. There are 12 residues in the CDR3. The CDR3: CASSLEAVFYTF. The CDR3 nucleotides read TGTGCCAGCAGCTTAGAGGCCGTCTTCTACACCTTC.

This clone was seen only a few times. The chain employs TRBV7-9 and TRBJ1-1; TRBD1 matches 9 bases. CDR1 SEHNR and CDR2 FQNEAQ come from the germline V gene (reference sequence). The CDR3 consists of 15 residues. Unmatched junction bases numbered 6, after V lost 5 bases and J lost 2 bases. The CDR3 DNA sequence: TGTGCCAGCAGCCGGGACAGGGTCCGTAACACTGAAGCTTTCTTT. This gives the protein CASSRDRVRNTEAFF.

V is TRBV30 and J is TRBJ2-3, with 8 bases aligning to TRBD2. Germline V gives CDR1 GTSNPN, CDR2 SVGIG (reference sequence). The trim removed 5 bases at V and 4 bases at J, leaving 5 bases unmatched. The CDR3 has 13 amino acids. The CDR3 region is CAWGPGLADTQYF. CDR3 nucleotide sequence: TGTGCCTGGGGACCGGGACTAGCAGATACGCAGTATTTT.

This clone was counted a few times. The V gene is TRBV25-1, the J gene TRBJ1-1; D is unresolved. This CDR3 has 14 amino acids. With 3 bases removed from V and 4 bases from J, the gap between germline ends came to 12 bases. Per the germline V gene, CDR1 is MGHDK and CDR2 is SYGVNS. The CDR3 sequence: CASSDPISGTEAFF. The CDR3 coding sequence is TGTGCCAGCAGTGACCCAATAAGTGGCACTGAAGCTTTCTTT.

This clone was found a few times. In nucleotides, the CDR3 is TGTGCCAGCAGCTTAGATGGGACAGGGAATTCACCCCTCCACTTT. The encoded protein is CASSLDGTGNSPLHF. V is TRBV7-9 and J is TRBJ1-6, with 9 bases matching TRBD1. The CDR3 runs to 15 residues. J was trimmed by 7 bases and V by 1 base; bases with no gene match: 2. The germline CDR1 and CDR2 sequences are SEHNR and FQNEAQ (reference sequence).

The chain links TRBV4-1 to TRBJ2-7, with D perhaps matching TRBD2 (6 bases). Germline values: CDR1 MGHRA, CDR2 YSYEKL. The CDR3 has 15 amino acids. Trimming pared 1 base from V and 3 bases from J, leaving 13 bases between. Here the CDR3 DNA reads TGCGCCAGCAGCCAAGCCGGAGCGGGCCTCTACGAGCAGTACTTC. Its translation: CASSQAGAGLYEQYF.

The V and J genes are TRBV30 and TRBJ1-1, with no clear D. Germline CDR1 reads GTSNPN; CDR2 reads SVGIG (reference sequence). CDR3 length: 11 amino acids. Trimming removed 8 bases at V and 0 bases at J, with 7 bases between. As DNA, the CDR3 is TGTGCCCGAGCCATGAACACTGAAGCTTTCTTT. Its protein is CARAMNTEAFF.

J is TRBJ1-5 and V is TRBV27; D not certain. The V gene's germline CDR1 is MNHEY and CDR2 SMNVEV (reference sequence). Trimming removed 0 bases at V and 0 bases at J, with 6 bases between. The CDR3 runs 15 residues. The CDR3 spells CASSLSPLSNQPQHF. The DNA of the CDR3 is TGTGCCAGCAGTTTATCCCCGCTTAGCAATCAGCCCCAGCATTTT.

The chain has TRBV4-1 and TRBJ1-1; D perhaps matches TRBD1 (6 bases). The V and J ends lost 0 bases and 4 bases respectively, with 6 bases between them. Germline loops: CDR1 MGHRA, CDR2 YSYEKL. There are 13 residues in the CDR3. The CDR3 protein is CASSQDRGTEAFF. For the CDR3, the DNA is TGCGCCAGCAGCCAAGACAGGGGCACTGAAGCTTTCTTT.

This rearrangement joins TRBV11-1 to TRBJ1-1; 12 nucleotides match TRBD1. The V and J ends lost 5 bases and 4 bases, in that order; junction bases with no gene match: 8. The CDR3 is made up of 16 amino acids. Germline V gene lookup returns CDR1 SGHAT and CDR2 FQDESV (reference sequence). CDR3: CASSTFRDRGRTEAFF. DNA for the CDR3: TGTGCCAGCAGCACCTTCCGGGACAGGGGGCGCACTGAAGCTTTCTTT. Based on the CDR3 plus reference TRBV11-1 and TRBJ1-1, the full variable domain is EAEVAQSPRYKITEKSQAVAFWCDPISGHATLYWYRQILGQGPELLVQFQDESVVDDSQLPKDRFSAERLKGVDSTLKIQPAELGDSAMYLCASSTFRDRGRTEAFFGQGTRLTVV.

This clone was counted only a few times. The same CDR3 arises from other DNA sequences in this sample as well. The chain couples TRBV29-1 to TRBJ2-5; weak D call: TRBD2 (5 bases). Per the germline V gene, CDR1 is SQVTM and CDR2 is ANQGSEA. V gave up 4 bases and J gave up 5 bases, with 5 bases separating them. The CDR3 contains 10 residues. The CDR3 bases are TGCAGCGTTGGCGGGGAGACCCAGTACTTC. Protein: CSVGGETQYF.

The chain joins TRBV10-3 to TRBJ2-3, with D possibly matching TRBD2 (5 bases). Germline lookup yields CDR1 ENHRY and CDR2 SYGVKD. V was trimmed by 0 bases and J by 4 bases, leaving 14 bases between them. This CDR3 region has 16 residues. The CDR3 region is CAISESSGGQSDTQYF. In nucleotides, the CDR3 is TGTGCCATCAGTGAGTCCAGCGGCGGTCAATCAGATACGCAGTATTTT.